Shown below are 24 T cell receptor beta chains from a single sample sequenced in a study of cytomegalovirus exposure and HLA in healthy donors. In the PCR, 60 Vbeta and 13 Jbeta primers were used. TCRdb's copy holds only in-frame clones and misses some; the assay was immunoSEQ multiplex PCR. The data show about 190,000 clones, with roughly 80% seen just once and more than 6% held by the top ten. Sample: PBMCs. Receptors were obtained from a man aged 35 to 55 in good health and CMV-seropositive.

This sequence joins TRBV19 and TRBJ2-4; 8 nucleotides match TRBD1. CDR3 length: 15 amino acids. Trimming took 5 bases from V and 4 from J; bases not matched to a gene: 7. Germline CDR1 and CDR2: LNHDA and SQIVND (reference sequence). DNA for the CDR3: TGTGCCAGTAGTTTAATCAGGGGGCCTAAAAACATTCAGTACTTC. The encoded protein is CASSLIRGPKNIQYF.

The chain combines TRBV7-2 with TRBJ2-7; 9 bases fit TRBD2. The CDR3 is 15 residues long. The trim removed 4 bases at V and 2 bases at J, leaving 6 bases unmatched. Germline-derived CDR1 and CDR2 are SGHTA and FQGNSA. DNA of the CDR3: TGTGCCAGCAGCTGGTTTAGCGGGGGCCCCTACGAGCAGTACTTC. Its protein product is CASSWFSGGPYEQYF.

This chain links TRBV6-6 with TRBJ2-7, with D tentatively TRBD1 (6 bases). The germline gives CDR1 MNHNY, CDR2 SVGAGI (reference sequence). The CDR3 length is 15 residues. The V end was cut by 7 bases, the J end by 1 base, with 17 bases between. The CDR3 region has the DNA TGTGCCAGCATTAGGGACGCCGGACAGTCCTACGAGCAGTACTTC. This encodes CASIRDAGQSYEQYF.

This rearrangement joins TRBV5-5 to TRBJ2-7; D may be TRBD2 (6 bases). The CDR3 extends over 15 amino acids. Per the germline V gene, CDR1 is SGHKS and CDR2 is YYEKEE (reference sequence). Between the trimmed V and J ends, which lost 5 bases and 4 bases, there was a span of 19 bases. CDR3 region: CASSFGTSSLYEQYF. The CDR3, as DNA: TGTGCCAGCAGTTTTGGGACTTCCTCTTTATACGAGCAGTACTTC.

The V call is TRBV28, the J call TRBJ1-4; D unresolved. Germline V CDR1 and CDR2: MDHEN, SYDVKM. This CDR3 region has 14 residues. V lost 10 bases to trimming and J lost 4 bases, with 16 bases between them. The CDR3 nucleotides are TGTGCCACTAGACGGACGGGAAGTAATGAAAAACTGTTTTTT. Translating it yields CATRRTGSNEKLFF.

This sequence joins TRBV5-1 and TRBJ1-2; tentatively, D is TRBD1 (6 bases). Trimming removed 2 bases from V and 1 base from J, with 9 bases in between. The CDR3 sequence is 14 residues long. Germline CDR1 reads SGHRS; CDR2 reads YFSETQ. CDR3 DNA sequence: TGCGCCAGCAGCTTCGACAGGATTAACTATGGCTACACCTTC. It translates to CASSFDRINYGYTF. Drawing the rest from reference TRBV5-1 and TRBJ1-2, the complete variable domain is KAGVTQTPRYLIKTRGQQVTLSCSPISGHRSVSWYQQTPGQGLQFLFEYFSETQRNKGNFPGRFSGRQFSNSRSEMNVSTLELGDSALYLCASSFDRINYGYTFGSGTRLTVV.

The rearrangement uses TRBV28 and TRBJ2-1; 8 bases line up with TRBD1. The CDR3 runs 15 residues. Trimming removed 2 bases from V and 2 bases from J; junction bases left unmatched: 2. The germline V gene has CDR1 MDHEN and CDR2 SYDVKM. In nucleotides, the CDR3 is TGTGCCAGCAGTTTACGGACAGGGACCTACAATGAGCAGTTCTTC. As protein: CASSLRTGTYNEQFF.

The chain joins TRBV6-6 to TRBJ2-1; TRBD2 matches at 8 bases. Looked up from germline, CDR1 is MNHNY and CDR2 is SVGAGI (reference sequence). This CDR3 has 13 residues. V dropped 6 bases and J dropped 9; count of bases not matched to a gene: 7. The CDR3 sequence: CASRSNSGTEQFF. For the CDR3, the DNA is TGTGCCAGCAGATCTAATAGCGGGACTGAGCAGTTCTTC.

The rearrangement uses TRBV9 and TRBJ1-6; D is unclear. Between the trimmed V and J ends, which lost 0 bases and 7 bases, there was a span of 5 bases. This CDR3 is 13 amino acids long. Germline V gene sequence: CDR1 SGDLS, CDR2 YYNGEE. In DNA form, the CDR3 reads TGTGCCAGCAGCGTAGGCCAGAATTCACCCCTCCACTTT. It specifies CASSVGQNSPLHF.

The CDR3, as DNA: TGTGCCAGCAGGGACGGACTAGCGGGGATCTCTGGGGCCAACGTCCTGACTTTC. The encoded protein is CASRDGLAGISGANVLTF. V is TRBV9 and J is TRBJ2-6; 12 bases are a match to TRBD2. The CDR3 loop spans 18 amino acids. V was clipped by 5 bases and J by 0 bases; unmatched bases: 6. The germline gives CDR1 SGDLS, CDR2 YYNGEE.

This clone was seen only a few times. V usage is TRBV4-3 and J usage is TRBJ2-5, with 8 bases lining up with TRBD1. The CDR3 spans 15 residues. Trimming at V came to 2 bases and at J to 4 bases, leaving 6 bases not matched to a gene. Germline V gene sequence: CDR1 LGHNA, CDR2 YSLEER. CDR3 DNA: TGCGCCAGCAGCCAATCAACAGGGGGAGGAGAGACCCAGTACTTC. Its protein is CASSQSTGGGETQYF.

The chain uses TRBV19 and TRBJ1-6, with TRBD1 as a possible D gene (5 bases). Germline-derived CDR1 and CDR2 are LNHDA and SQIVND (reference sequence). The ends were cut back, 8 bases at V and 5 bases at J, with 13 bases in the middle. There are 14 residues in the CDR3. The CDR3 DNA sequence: TGTGCCAGTGAAGGCGGGGCAAATAATTCACCCCTCCACTTT. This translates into CASEGGANNSPLHF.

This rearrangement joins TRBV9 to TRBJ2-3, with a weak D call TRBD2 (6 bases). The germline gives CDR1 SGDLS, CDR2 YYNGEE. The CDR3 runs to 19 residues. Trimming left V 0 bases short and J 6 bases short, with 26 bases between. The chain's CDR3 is CASSVDNGVGTPTPDTQYF. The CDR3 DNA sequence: TGTGCCAGCAGCGTAGACAACGGGGTAGGGACTCCTACTCCGGATACGCAGTATTTT.

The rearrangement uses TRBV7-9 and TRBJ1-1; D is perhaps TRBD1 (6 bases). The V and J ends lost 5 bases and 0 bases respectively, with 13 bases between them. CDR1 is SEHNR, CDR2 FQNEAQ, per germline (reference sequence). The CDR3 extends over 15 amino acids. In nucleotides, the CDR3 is TGTGCCAGCAGCCCCCCGGGGGGGCTGAACACTGAAGCTTTCTTT. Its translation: CASSPPGGLNTEAFF.

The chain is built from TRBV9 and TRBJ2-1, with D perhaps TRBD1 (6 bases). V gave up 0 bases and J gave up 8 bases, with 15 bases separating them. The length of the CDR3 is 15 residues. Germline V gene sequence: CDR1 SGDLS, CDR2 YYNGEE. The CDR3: CASSVVVGASDEQFF. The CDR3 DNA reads TGTGCCAGCAGCGTAGTAGTGGGGGCCTCCGATGAGCAGTTCTTC.

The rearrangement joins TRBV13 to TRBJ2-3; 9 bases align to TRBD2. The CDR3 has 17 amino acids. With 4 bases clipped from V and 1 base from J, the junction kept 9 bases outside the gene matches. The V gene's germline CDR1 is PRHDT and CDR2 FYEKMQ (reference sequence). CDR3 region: CASSSRVRGGGTDTQYF. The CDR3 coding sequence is TGTGCCAGCAGCTCCCGGGTGCGGGGGGGCGGCACAGATACGCAGTATTTT. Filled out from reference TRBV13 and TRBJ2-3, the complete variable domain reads AAGVIQSPRHLIKEKRETATLKCYPIPRHDTVYWYQQGPGQDPQFLISFYEKMQSDKGSIPDRFSAQQFSDYHSELNMSSLELGDSALYFCASSSRVRGGGTDTQYFGPGTRLTVL.

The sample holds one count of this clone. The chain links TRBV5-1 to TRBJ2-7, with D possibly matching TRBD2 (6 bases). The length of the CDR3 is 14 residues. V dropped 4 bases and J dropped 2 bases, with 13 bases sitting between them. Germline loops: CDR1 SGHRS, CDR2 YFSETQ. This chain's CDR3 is CASSPEGRAYEQYF. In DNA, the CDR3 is TGCGCCAGCAGCCCGGAGGGCAGGGCCTACGAGCAGTACTTC.

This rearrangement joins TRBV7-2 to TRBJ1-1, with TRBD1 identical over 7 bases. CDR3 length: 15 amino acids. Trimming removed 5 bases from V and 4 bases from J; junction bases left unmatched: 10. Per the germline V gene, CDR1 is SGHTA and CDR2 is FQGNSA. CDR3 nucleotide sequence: TGTGCCAGCAGCAATTTAGGACAGGACGCCACTGAAGCTTTCTTT. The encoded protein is CASSNLGQDATEAFF. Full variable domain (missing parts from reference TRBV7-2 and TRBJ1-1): GAGVSQSPSNKVTEKGKDVELRCDPISGHTALYWYRQSLGQGLEFLIYFQGNSAPDKSGLPSDRFSAERTGGSVSTLTIQRTQQEDSAVYLCASSNLGQDATEAFFGQGTRLTVV.

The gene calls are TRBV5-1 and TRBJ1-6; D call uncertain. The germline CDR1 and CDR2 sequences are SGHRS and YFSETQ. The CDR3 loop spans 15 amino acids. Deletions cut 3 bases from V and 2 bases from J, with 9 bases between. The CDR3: CASSYLGPYNSPLHF. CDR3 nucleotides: TGCGCCAGCAGCTACTTGGGCCCCTATAATTCACCCCTCCACTTT. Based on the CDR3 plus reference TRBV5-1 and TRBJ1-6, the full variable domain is KAGVTQTPRYLIKTRGQQVTLSCSPISGHRSVSWYQQTPGQGLQFLFEYFSETQRNKGNFPGRFSGRQFSNSRSEMNVSTLELGDSALYLCASSYLGPYNSPLHFGNGTRLTVT.

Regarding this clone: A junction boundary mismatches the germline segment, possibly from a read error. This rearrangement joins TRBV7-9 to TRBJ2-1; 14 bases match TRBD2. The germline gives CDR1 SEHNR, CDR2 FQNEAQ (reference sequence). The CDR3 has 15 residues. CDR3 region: CSSSLTSGRGNEQFF. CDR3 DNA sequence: TGTTCCAGCAGCTTGACTAGCGGGAGGGGAAATGAGCAGTTCTTC.

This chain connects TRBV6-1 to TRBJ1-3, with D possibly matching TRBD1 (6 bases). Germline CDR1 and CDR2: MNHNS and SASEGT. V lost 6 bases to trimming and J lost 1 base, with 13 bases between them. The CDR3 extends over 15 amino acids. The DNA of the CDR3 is TGTGCCAGCAGCCATACCCAGGGGTCTGGAAACACCATATATTTT. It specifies CASSHTQGSGNTIYF.

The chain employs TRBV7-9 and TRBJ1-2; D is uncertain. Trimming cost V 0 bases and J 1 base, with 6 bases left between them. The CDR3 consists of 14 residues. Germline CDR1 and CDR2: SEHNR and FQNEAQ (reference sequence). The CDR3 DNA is TGTGCCAGCAGCTTAGCAGGAGTTAACTATGGCTACACCTTC. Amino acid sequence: CASSLAGVNYGYTF.

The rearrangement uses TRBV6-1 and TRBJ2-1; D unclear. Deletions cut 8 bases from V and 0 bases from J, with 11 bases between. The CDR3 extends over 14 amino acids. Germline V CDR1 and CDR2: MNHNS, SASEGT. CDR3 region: CASSLRSSYNEQFF. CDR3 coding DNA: TGTGCCAGCTCTTTGCGTAGCTCCTACAATGAGCAGTTCTTC.

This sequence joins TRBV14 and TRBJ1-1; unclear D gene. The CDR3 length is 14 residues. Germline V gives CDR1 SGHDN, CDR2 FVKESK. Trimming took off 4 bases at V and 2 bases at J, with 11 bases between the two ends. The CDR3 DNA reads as TGTGCCAGCAGCCGACTAGGACTTAACACTGAAGCTTTCTTT. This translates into CASSRLGLNTEAFF.